These 9 T cell receptor beta chains came from one sample sequenced in a study of early T cells in non-severe SARS-CoV-2 infection. TCRdb called the 5' RACE reads again in MiXCR, with one record for every CDR3 protein. The sample includes under 60,000 distinct CDR3 sequences, approximately 7.6% of them seen just once. Sequencing was performed on whole blood. The receptors here all came from an adult who was a healthcare worker with PCR-confirmed SARS-CoV-2 infection or an uninfected control (not recorded which).

Ten or more counts support this clonotype. The chain links TRBV18 to TRBJ2-3; tentatively, D is TRBD1 (6 bases). Germline CDR1 KGHSH, CDR2 LQKENI. V dropped 2 bases and J dropped 3 bases, with 15 bases sitting between them. The CDR3 length is 16 residues. The CDR3 is CASSPIMWGRTDTQYF. In nucleotides, the CDR3 is TGTGCCAGCTCACCAATAATGTGGGGGCGAACAGATACGCAGTATTTT.

This clonotype was seen repeatedly, ten times or more. The V call is TRBV27, the J call TRBJ2-3; D is possibly TRBD2 (5 bases). The CDR3 has 15 residues. CDR1 is MNHEY, CDR2 SMNVEV, per germline (reference sequence). V was cut by 5 bases and J by 0 bases, with 12 bases left in between. The CDR3 DNA is TGTGCCAGCAGTATTACTAGTTACAGCACAGATACGCAGTATTTT. Its protein is CASSITSYSTDTQYF.

This chain connects TRBV6-2 or TRBV6-3 to TRBJ2-7; no clear D. The CDR3 is 16 amino acids. Trimming cost V 2 bases and J 3 bases, with 17 bases left between them. Germline V CDR1 and CDR2: MNHEY, SVGEGT. In nucleotides, the CDR3 is TGTGCCAGCAGTTACGGCGGCCTCTTAGAGAGCTACGAGCAGTACTTC. Its translation: CASSYGGLLESYEQYF.

This clonotype was observed a handful of times. The V and J genes are TRBV6-6 and TRBJ1-6; D is possibly TRBD1 (5 bases). The CDR3 runs 13 residues. Germline values: CDR1 MNHNY, CDR2 SVGAGI (reference sequence). Trimming cost V 6 bases and J 9 bases, with 12 bases left between them. The CDR3 sequence: CASSLEGISPLHF. The DNA of the CDR3 is TGTGCCAGCAGCCTTGAGGGGATTTCACCCCTCCACTTT.

For this clonotype: The junction does not match germline at one end; this may be a read error. The V call is TRBV7-7, the J call TRBJ2-5; the match to TRBD2 covers 14 bases. The CDR3 consists of 15 residues. Per germline, CDR1 SSHAT and CDR2 FNYEAQ (reference sequence). This CDR3 is CASSSGLAGVETQYF. CDR3 coding DNA: TGTGCTAGCAGCTCGGGACTAGCGGGAGTGGAGACCCAGTACTTC.

This clonotype was seen many times. V usage is TRBV27 and J usage is TRBJ2-1; D is unresolved. The V end was cut by 2 bases, the J end by 4 bases, with 12 bases between. The germline CDR1 and CDR2 sequences are MNHEY and SMNVEV (reference sequence). CDR3 length equals 15 residues. In DNA form, the CDR3 reads TGTGCCAGCAGTTTAAGTGGGAACTCTTACAATGAGCAGTTCTTC. The encoded protein is CASSLSGNSYNEQFF.

In its sample, this clonotype was seen many times. This sequence joins TRBV7-6 and TRBJ1-5, with D possibly being TRBD1 (5 bases). The germline V gene encodes CDR1 SGHVS and CDR2 FNYEAQ. This CDR3 region has 12 residues. V gave up 6 bases and J gave up 6 bases, with 9 bases separating them. CDR3 amino acids: CASSSQGQPQHF. The CDR3 nucleotides are TGTGCCAGCAGTTCCCAGGGTCAGCCCCAGCATTTT. The complete variable domain, with remaining parts taken from reference TRBV7-6 and TRBJ1-5, reads GAGVSQSPRYKVTKRGQDVALRCDPISGHVSLYWYRQALGQGPEFLTYFNYEAQQDKSGLPNDRFSAERPEGSISTLTIQRTEQRDSAMYRCASSSQGQPQHFGDGTRLSIL.

This clonotype has just a few counts. V usage is TRBV5-1 and J usage is TRBJ2-1; D perhaps matches TRBD1 (6 bases). Germline values: CDR1 SGHRS, CDR2 YFSETQ. The length of the CDR3 is 14 residues. The V gene lost 1 base and the J gene lost 7 bases, with 12 bases spanning the gap. Here the CDR3 DNA reads TGCGCCAGCAGCTTGTGGGGAACAGGGAATGAGCAGTTCTTC. It codes for CASSLWGTGNEQFF.

The chain is built from TRBV2 and TRBJ2-3; a weak D match, TRBD2 (6 bases). V lost 5 bases, J lost 1 base, and 22 bases lay in between. CDR3 length: 18 amino acids. The germline gives CDR1 SNHLY, CDR2 FYNNEI. The CDR3 region is CASSRHPNGGTRTDTQYF. In DNA form, the CDR3 reads TGTGCCAGCAGTCGGCACCCGAATGGCGGGACCCGCACAGATACGCAGTATTTT.